This note documents a single TCR beta chain sequence. Its specificity is unknown. This entry comes from a study of cytomegalovirus exposure and HLA in healthy donors. Study-wide context: As an earlier analysis found, about 200 million T cells yielded 100 million to 130 million unique TCR beta sequences.

13 Jbeta primers and 60 Vbeta primers were used for the PCR. Clones were sequenced by immunoSEQ multiplex PCR, and TCRdb holds only the in-frame ones, with some missing. This sample has 200,000 to 250,000 clones; around 73% occur once, and the top ten carry roughly 3%. The study, taken as a whole, reports: The authors later linked a missense DCLRE1C variant to TCR beta V- and J-gene trimming. Around 160 TCR beta chains were listed as cytomegalovirus-associated. High sensitivity and specificity were reportedly achieved when the classifier diagnosed cytomegalovirus status.

This CDR3 comprises 14 residues. The germline gives CDR1 LNHDA, CDR2 SQIVND (reference sequence). Between the trimmed V and J ends, which lost 1 base and 4 bases, there was a span of 7 bases. The TCR sequence derives from a woman between 25 and 40 years old in good health and CMV-seronegative. Sequencing input: PBMCs. V and J are TRBV19 and TRBJ2-2; D remains ambiguous. The DNA of the CDR3 is TGTGCCAGTAGTATAGGAACAAGCACCGGGGAGCTGTTTTTT. Translating gives CASSIGTSTGELFF.